This paragraph reports one T cell receptor beta chain. The antigen remains undetermined. CDR1 is MNHEY and CDR2 is SMNVEV in the germline V gene (reference sequence). Trimming cost V 6 bases and J 7 bases, with 15 bases left between them. The CDR3 is 14 residues long. TCRdb called the reads again in MiXCR, with one record for every CDR3 protein. Of hundreds of thousands of distinct CDR3 sequences in the sample, roughly 33% were seen once. This specimen comes from a study of T cell repertoires in cytomegalovirus infection. Study-wide background: The public TCR beta signatures pointed to both CMV infection and matching HLA type. Findings and limits, study-wide: Dominating the ex vivo response were HLA-C-restricted CMV-specific TCR beta clonotypes. Summed frequency of shared TCR beta families picked out CMV carriers who also had the relevant HLA.

The sequence was obtained from a human donor in good health (CMV status not recorded). Some clones in this sample may be carry-over from other donors' samples. The chain links TRBV27 to TRBJ1-4, with TRBD1 as a possible D gene (5 bases). Sequencing used cultured PBMCs, obtained from culture after CMV antigen stimulation. CDR3 amino acids: CASRTAGSLEKLFF. CDR3 in DNA: TGTGCCAGCAGGACGGCAGGGTCCCTTGAAAAACTGTTTTTT.